The rows below give T cell receptor beta chains drawn from one sample of a study of identical twins. TCRdb fed the 5' RACE reads into MiXCR, producing one record per CDR3 protein. Among around 530,000 distinct CDR3 sequences, approximately 16% were seen once, and the ten largest hold 0.44%. This sample also appeared in a second study, on yellow fever vaccine responses in identical twins.

Sequenced material: CD4+ T cells sorted from blood. These receptors all stem from a woman under 30 in good health. The CDR3 runs from the conserved cysteine through the conserved F or W. Size tells how often a clone was seen (once, few, many) or the class of an expanded clone, and some rows leave it out.

v_gene: TRBV5-1; abundance: -; CDR3aa: CASSRQSSGSLMKETQYF
v_gene: TRBV11-2; abundance: few; CDR3aa: CASSLVSLNQGSSSYNEQFF
v_gene: TRBV5-1; abundance: few; CDR3aa: CASSLLFAGLAGGEQYF
v_gene: TRBV4-1; abundance: few; CDR3aa: CASSQVIIGLAEGNEQFF
v_gene: TRBV5-1; abundance: few; CDR3aa: CASRGTSGSFVSYNEQFF
v_gene: TRBV28; abundance: few; CDR3aa: CASSLGWTDRGEQYF
v_gene: TRBV4-1; abundance: few; CDR3aa: CASSQVPGGPDEQFF
v_gene: TRBV5-4; abundance: few; CDR3aa: CASSLGIGGSYNEQFF
v_gene: TRBV5-1; abundance: many; CDR3aa: CASSLGYVNTEAFF
v_gene: TRBV18; abundance: once; CDR3aa: CASSPQDSGPQHF
v_gene: TRBV10-3; abundance: few; CDR3aa: CAINPTGGITDTQYF
v_gene: TRBV20-1; abundance: -; CDR3aa: CSARDPGQKETQYF
v_gene: TRBV27; abundance: -; CDR3aa: CASRGQGGGELFF
v_gene: TRBV20-1; abundance: -; CDR3aa: CSAGDPLEQFF
v_gene: TRBV20-1; abundance: -; CDR3aa: CSARVTNTGELFF
v_gene: TRBV12-3/TRBV12-4; abundance: few; CDR3aa: CASSLAWGAVNTEAFF
v_gene: TRBV27; abundance: few; CDR3aa: CASRGQGAFGPEAFF
v_gene: TRBV12-3/TRBV12-4; abundance: -; CDR3aa: CASSLSLAAPGELFF
v_gene: TRBV3-1; abundance: few; CDR3aa: CASSQGLAGGIQYF
v_gene: TRBV2; abundance: -; CDR3aa: CASSVQGAYNEQFF
v_gene: TRBV3-1; abundance: few; CDR3aa: CASSQGVDNEQFF
v_gene: TRBV19; abundance: -; CDR3aa: CASSIGLVGSNIQYF
v_gene: TRBV27; abundance: few; CDR3aa: CASSLVGGVRLFF
v_gene: TRBV28; abundance: -; CDR3aa: CASRLASGNYEQYF